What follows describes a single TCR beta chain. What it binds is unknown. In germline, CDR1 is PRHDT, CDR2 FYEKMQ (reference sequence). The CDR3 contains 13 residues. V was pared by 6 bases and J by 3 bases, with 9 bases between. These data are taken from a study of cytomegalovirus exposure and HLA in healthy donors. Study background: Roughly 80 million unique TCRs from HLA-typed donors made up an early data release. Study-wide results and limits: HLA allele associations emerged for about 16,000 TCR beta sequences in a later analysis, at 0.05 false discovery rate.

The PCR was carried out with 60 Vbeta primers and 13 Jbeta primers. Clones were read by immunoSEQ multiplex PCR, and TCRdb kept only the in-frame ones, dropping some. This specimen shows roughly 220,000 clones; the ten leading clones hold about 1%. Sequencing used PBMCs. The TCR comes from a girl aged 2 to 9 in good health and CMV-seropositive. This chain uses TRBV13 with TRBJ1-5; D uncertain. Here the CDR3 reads CASSSGPNQPQHF. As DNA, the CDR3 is TGTGCCAGCAGTTCAGGTCCCAATCAGCCCCAGCATTTT.